This T cell receptor beta chain was obtained from a study of blood T cell repertoires in COVID-19. In the study overall: Acute-phase and convalescent COVID-19 samples originated in the United States, Italy and Spain.

Clones were sequenced by immunoSEQ multiplex PCR, and TCRdb holds only the in-frame ones, with some missing. The sample lists under 300,000 clones; around 80% were seen once. V lost 0 bases, J lost 7 bases, and 12 bases lay in between. CDR3 length: 15 amino acids. Germline CDR1 MNHEY, CDR2 SMNVEV (reference sequence). This clonotype originated in a man older than 75 with acute or convalescent COVID-19. The sample was peripheral blood. The chain links TRBV27 to TRBJ2-2; the D gene is possibly TRBD2 (5 bases). CDR3 bases: TGTGCCAGCAGTTTATCTTCTAGCTGGGGCGGGGAGCTGTTTTTT. Translating it yields CASSLSSSWGGELFF.